This T cell receptor (beta chain) was profiled in a study of T cell changes during pregnancy in multiple sclerosis. Profiling relied on immunoSEQ multiplex PCR, and the TCRdb table lists in-frame clones only, not all of them. Found here are roughly 30,000 clones, 85% to 95% of them singletons; the top ten hold 0.4% to 0.5%. Looked up from germline, CDR1 is MGHRA and CDR2 is YSYEKL. This CDR3 is 14 amino acids long. The V segment lost 5 bases and the J segment 10 bases; nucleotides outside the gene matches: 9. Sequencing used CD4+ T cells from peripheral blood mononuclear cells, obtained in the second trimester of pregnancy. This sequence was found in a female donor with multiple sclerosis, enrolled in a pregnancy study. The rearrangement uses TRBV4-1 and TRBJ2-1, with 9 bases lining up with TRBD1. CDR3 DNA sequence: TGCGCCAGCAGCACTCCCGGGACAGGGTGGGAGCAGTTCTTC. This gives the protein CASSTPGTGWEQFF.